A selection of T cell receptor beta chains follows, all from one sample in a study of cytomegalovirus exposure and HLA in healthy donors. Produced via immunoSEQ multiplex PCR; TCRdb's table is partial and in-frame only. In the table there are about 250,000 clones, about 90% of which are singletons. Sequences were obtained from PBMCs. The receptor set was obtained from a man younger than 35 in good health and CMV-seropositive. The CDR3 runs from the conserved cysteine through the conserved F or W. A D gene is named only where the DNA matches it firmly. Clone size, where shown, is once, few, many, or a class for clones that have expanded.

. | TRBJ1-3 | TRBV6-5 | TRBD1 | TGTGCCAGCAGACAGTCAGGGGGCCCTGGAAACACCATATATTTT | CASRQSGGPGNTIYF
. | TRBJ1-4 | TRBV15 | . | TGTGCCACCAGCAGAGATCGAGTGAAACTGTTTTTT | CATSRDRVKLFF
. | TRBJ2-3 | TRBV18 | TRBD2 | TGTGCCAGCTCACCCACTAGCGGGAGCACAGATACGCAGTATTTT | CASSPTSGSTDTQYF
. | TRBJ1-4 | TRBV30 | . | TGTGCCTGGAAGGGAGGGACGGGTGAAAAACTGTTTTTT | CAWKGGTGEKLFF
. | TRBJ1-2 | TRBV27 | . | TGTGCCAGCAGCTCTTCAGCGTACTATGGCTACACCTTC | CASSSSAYYGYTF
. | TRBJ2-5 | TRBV6-1 | . | TGTGCCAGCTCGATAGAGACCCAGTACTTC | CASSIETQYF
. | TRBJ2-5 | TRBV29-1 | . | TGCAGCGTGTTAGGGCGGGAACAGACCCAGTACTTC | CSVLGREQTQYF
. | TRBJ1-2 | TRBV7-9 | . | TGTGCCAGCAGCTTGGGTGAGGACTATGGCTACACCTTC | CASSLGEDYGYTF
once | TRBJ2-5 | TRBV14 | TRBD1 | TGTGCCAGCAGCCGGGGGACAGGGAGGTCCCAGTACTTC | CASSRGTGRSQYF
few | TRBJ2-2 | TRBV27 | . | TGTGCCAGCAGTGACCCCGCCGGGGGTTACACCGGGGAGCTGTTTTTT | CASSDPAGGYTGELFF
few | TRBJ1-2 | TRBV20-1 | . | TGCAGTGCCACCGACAGCTATGGCTACACCTTC | CSATDSYGYTF
few | TRBJ2-2 | TRBV5-1 | TRBD1 | TGCGCCAGCAGCTTGTCCGGGACAGGGAAGAACACCGGGGAGCTGTTTTTT | CASSLSGTGKNTGELFF
. | TRBJ2-7 | TRBV27 | TRBD2 | TGTGCCAGCAGTTACGATAGCGGGAGCGCAGCCTACGAGCAGTACTTC | CASSYDSGSAAYEQYF
once | TRBJ2-2 | TRBV7-2 | . | TGTGCCAGCAGCCCACCTACAGGGCGGAACACCGGGGAGCTGTTTTTT | CASSPPTGRNTGELFF
. | TRBJ2-7 | TRBV2 | . | TGTGCCAGCAGGAACTTCCGGGACACCTACTCCTACGAGCAGTACTTC | CASRNFRDTYSYEQYF
. | TRBJ1-1 | TRBV27 | . | TGTGCCAGCAGTTTCCGGGGGCAGAACACTGAAGCTTTCTTT | CASSFRGQNTEAFF
few | TRBJ2-1 | TRBV2 | . | TGTGCCAGCGAGACCCCCCCGGGTGAGCAGTTCTTC | CASETPPGEQFF
few | TRBJ2-7 | TRBV28 | TRBD2 | TGTGCCAGCAGTTTATTTCTAGCGGTAGGCCGTGAGCAGTACTTC | CASSLFLAVGREQYF
once | TRBJ2-7 | TRBV27 | TRBD2 | TGTGCCAGCAGTTCACTAGCGGGAGTCTACGAGCAGTACTTC | CASSSLAGVYEQYF
. | TRBJ2-5 | TRBV5-1 | TRBD2 | TGCGCCAGCAGCTGGGGGCTAGCGGGAGAGACCCAGTACTTC | CASSWGLAGETQYF
. | TRBJ1-2 | TRBV5-6 | . | TGTGCCAGCAGGCTATGGAGGGGCCCTCCTTACGGCTACACCTTC | CASRLWRGPPYGYTF
. | TRBJ2-7 | TRBV25-1 | . | TGTGCCAGCAGTTACTCGGGGATCAGATACGAGCAGTACTTC | CASSYSGIRYEQYF
. | TRBJ2-3 | TRBV4-1 | TRBD2 | TGCGCCAGCAGCCCAGGACTAGCGGGAGGGCCGAGCACAGATACGCAGTATTTT | CASSPGLAGGPSTDTQYF
. | TRBJ2-7 | TRBV30 | . | TGTGCCTGGACAGCGGGACAGGCCAACGAGCAGTACTTC | CAWTAGQANEQYF
. | TRBJ2-7 | TRBV2 | TRBD1 | TGTGCCAGCAGTCCTGGGGGACAGGGGGCCTACGAGCAGTACTTC | CASSPGGQGAYEQYF
. | TRBJ1-2 | TRBV7-6 | . | TGTGCCAGCACCACCGTCCGCCCCAATGGGGGGACCTATGGCTACACCTTC | CASTTVRPNGGTYGYTF
. | TRBJ1-2 | TRBV5-1 | TRBD1 | TGCGCCAGCAGCCCGCAGGGGGAAGGCTACACCTTC | CASSPQGEGYTF
. | TRBJ1-1 | TRBV14 | TRBD1 | TGTGCCAGCAGCCGGGAGACAGGGCTCAGCACTGAAGCTTTCTTT | CASSRETGLSTEAFF
. | TRBJ2-7 | TRBV28 | . | TGTGCCAGCAGTTTGGCACGGGGGGCCGAGCAGTACTTC | CASSLARGAEQYF
. | TRBJ2-7 | TRBV5-1 | . | TGCGCCAGCAGCTCCGGGGACGGAGACTACGAGCAGTACTTC | CASSSGDGDYEQYF
. | TRBJ2-5 | TRBV2 | . | TGTGCCAGCAGTGAAGTTCTAGAGACCCAGTACTTC | CASSEVLETQYF
. | TRBJ1-5 | TRBV28 | . | TGTGCCAGCAGTTCTATCGACGTTAGCAATCAGCCCCAGCATTTT | CASSSIDVSNQPQHF
. | TRBJ1-2 | TRBV27 | . | TGTGCCAGCAGTCTACAGGGTACGAATGGCTACACCTTC | CASSLQGTNGYTF
. | TRBJ2-7 | TRBV5-1 | TRBD2 | TGCGCCAGCAGCTCAGGACTAGCGGGGTCTTACGAGCAGTACTTC | CASSSGLAGSYEQYF
. | TRBJ1-1 | TRBV9 | . | TGTGCCAGCAGCGTAGGGGAGAGGCAAGCTTTCTTT | CASSVGERQAFF
. | TRBJ2-3 | TRBV9 | TRBD1 | TGTGCCAGCAGCGCGGGACAGATCACAGATACGCAGTATTTT | CASSAGQITDTQYF
. | TRBJ2-5 | TRBV7-2 | . | TGTGCCAGCAGCTTAGCCACAGGGTTAGAGACCCAGTACTTC | CASSLATGLETQYF
. | TRBJ1-5 | TRBV28 | . | TGTGCCAGCAGTCCGGGGGATAGCAATCAGCCCCAGCATTTT | CASSPGDSNQPQHF
. | TRBJ2-7 | TRBV21-1 | . | TGTGCCAGCAGCAGAGGCAATGGGCAGGGGCGACTGTACACCTACGAGCAGTACTTC | CASSRGNGQGRLYTYEQYF
once | TRBJ2-1 | TRBV25-1 | . | TGTGCCAGCAGTGAACAGGGAACTGCCAAGTACAATGAGCAGTTCTTC | CASSEQGTAKYNEQFF
. | TRBJ1-1 | TRBV27 | TRBD1 | TGTGCCAGCAGCCAGGACAGGCGGGGAGGTTACACTGAAGCTTTCTTT | CASSQDRRGGYTEAFF
. | TRBJ2-7 | TRBV5-5 | TRBD2 | TGTGCCAGCAAGACCCTAGCGGGAGTGTACTACGAGCAGTACTTC | CASKTLAGVYYEQYF
many | TRBJ1-1 | TRBV5-1 | . | TGCGCCAGCAGCTTGGTTGAGGGGAACACTGAAGCTTTCTTT | CASSLVEGNTEAFF
. | TRBJ2-3 | TRBV4-3 | TRBD1 | TGCGCCAGCAGCCAAACAGGGGCAGATACGCAGTATTTT | CASSQTGADTQYF
. | TRBJ2-3 | TRBV6-6 | . | TGTGCCAGCAGTCGGGACTTCCCGGGGGAAGATACGCAGTATTTT | CASSRDFPGEDTQYF